This T cell receptor (beta chain) was captured in a study of identifying expanded T cells in peripheral blood. Study outcomes and limitations: Over approximately two and four weeks, about 17 and 20 clones changed, versus approximately 1.2 between replicates. Approximately two-week clone count variance significantly increased as total template count grew.

On this clone: Its antigen remains unknown.

TCRdb's copy holds only in-frame clones and misses some; the assay was immunoSEQ multiplex PCR. The sample holds more than 75,000 clones; around 86% are singletons and the top ten take roughly 5.9%. Healthy donors had no documented immune events, such as infections, while sampled. The TCR comes from a person between 18 and 70 years old in good health. The sequencing sample was made of blood.

CDR3: CASSLSRQGDGYTF. CDR3 sequence (DNA): TGTGCCAGCAGCTTAAGCCGGCAGGGGGATGGCTACACCTTC. This chain joins TRBV7-9 and TRBJ1-2, with 7 nucleotides matching TRBD1. CDR1 and CDR2 (germline): SEHNR, FQNEAQ (reference sequence). The CDR3 runs to 14 residues. V shed 2 bases and J 6 bases; nucleotides not matched to a gene: 6.